The next 13 T cell receptor beta chains were all read from a single sample in a study of CD4 and CD8 cells across lung adenocarcinoma regions. A single record per CDR3 protein comes from TCRdb applying MiXCR to the PCR reads. The table lists 5,700 or so distinct CDR3 sequences, around 62% of them singletons. Sequencing was performed on CD4+ T cells from the center of a lung tumor. The source is a female donor with lung adenocarcinoma. The CD4 and CD8 labels of this study may be unreliable.

This chain links TRBV10-3 with TRBJ2-1; D is ambiguous. The J call could be wrong; TRBJ2-5 is a better fit for the DNA end. CDR3 size: 13 residues. Germline CDR1 ENHRY, CDR2 SYGVKD. CDR3: CAFRHTYQETQYF. The CDR3 bases are TGTGCCTTCCGGCACACCTACCAAGAGACCCAGTACTTC.

This clonotype is medium-sized within its sample. The chain carries TRBV6-1 and TRBJ2-7; the match to TRBD1 covers 8 bases. The CDR3 spans 13 residues. V lost 5 bases to trimming and J lost 3 bases; unmatched junction nucleotides: 3. CDR1 is MNHNS and CDR2 is SASEGT in the germline V gene. The CDR3 DNA reads TGTGCCAGCAGTCGGACAGGGCTCTACGAGCAGTACTTC. This gives the protein CASSRTGLYEQYF.

J is TRBJ2-1 and V is TRBV6-5; 9 bases are a match to TRBD1. The CDR3 has 15 residues. Trimming cost V 7 bases and J 3 bases; bases outside gene matches: 7. CDR1 MNHEY and CDR2 SVGAGI come from the germline V gene. CDR3 nucleotides: TGTGCCAGCACTTCCGTGACAGGGGGCTACAATGAGCAGTTCTTC. Amino acid sequence: CASTSVTGGYNEQFF.

This sequence joins TRBV7-2 and TRBJ2-3; 7 nucleotides agree with TRBD1. Judging by the DNA end, TRBJ2-5 fits better; the J call may be wrong. Germline CDR1 is SGHTA and CDR2 is FQGNSA. This CDR3 has 16 residues. The CDR3 nucleotides are TGTGCCAGCAGGGCCCGACAGGGCGGAGGCACAGATACCCAGTACTTC. This sequence encodes CASRARQGGGTDTQYF.

The chain employs TRBV10-3 and TRBJ2-3, with 7 bases lining up with TRBD1. With V trimmed by 2 bases and J by 4 bases, 15 bases remained unmatched. This CDR3 has 18 residues. The V gene's germline CDR1 is ENHRY and CDR2 SYGVKD. CDR3 residues: CAISEPNPGRGSPDTQYF. The CDR3 DNA follows: TGTGCCATCAGTGAGCCTAACCCGGGCAGGGGGAGTCCAGATACGCAGTATTTT.

This chain links TRBV6-5 with TRBJ1-5; TRBD1 matches 8 bases. The ends lost 0 bases at V and 1 base at J; junction bases unmatched: 5. CDR1 is MNHEY, CDR2 SVGAGI, per germline. This CDR3 comprises 17 residues. This chain's CDR3 is CASSYSNRGTSNQPQHF. The CDR3 DNA reads TGTGCCAGCAGTTACTCGAACAGGGGGACGAGCAATCAGCCCCAGCATTTT.

Details on this clonotype: At one boundary the junction diverges from the germline segment, which might be a read error. This chain links TRBV7-2 with TRBJ2-4, with 8 bases fitting TRBD2. Germline V lookup: CDR1 SGHTA, CDR2 FQGNSA. The CDR3 loop spans 16 amino acids. The CDR3 DNA sequence: TGTGCGAGCAGCGCCCGGGGGGGGGGAGGCAAAAACACGCAGTACTTC. It specifies CASSARGGGGKNTQYF.

CDR3 DNA: TGTGCCAGCAGTTACATGGGGAGTGACAATGAGCAGTTCTTC. Translating gives CASSYMGSDNEQFF. The rearrangement links TRBV6-5 to TRBJ2-1; TRBD2 might be the D (5 bases). The length of the CDR3 is 14 residues. The germline CDR1 and CDR2 sequences are MNHEY and SVGAGI. Trimming shortened V by 2 bases and J by 5 bases, and 10 bases separated the two germline ends.

This clonotype was seen a handful of times. J is TRBJ1-4 and V is TRBV28; weak D call: TRBD1 (5 bases). Trimming stripped 5 bases from V and 7 bases from J, with 17 bases between. Germline CDR1 reads MDHEN; CDR2 reads SYDVKM. The CDR3 spans 15 residues. The CDR3: CASSPPGLQGEKLFF. The CDR3 DNA is TGTGCCAGCAGTCCTCCGGGACTTCAAGGTGAAAAACTGTTTTTT.

V is TRBV11-1 and J is TRBJ2-5; 8 nucleotides agree with TRBD1. Matching the DNA end better, TRBJ2-7 makes the J call doubtful. There are 15 residues in the CDR3. The germline V gene has CDR1 SGHAT and CDR2 FQDESV (reference sequence). In DNA, the CDR3 is TGTGCCAGCAGCTACGAAGACAGGGGATATCACGAGCAGTACTTC. This encodes CASSYEDRGYHEQYF.

This clonotype is medium-sized by share. The chain's CDR3 is CASSFPPPPNTQYF. The CDR3 nucleotides are TGTGCCAGCAGTTTCCCGCCTCCCCCAAATACGCAGTATTTT. V gene TRBV12-3 or TRBV12-4 combines with J gene TRBJ2-3, with D unclear. The V and J ends lost 3 bases and 7 bases respectively, with 14 bases between them. CDR3 length: 14 residues.

In regard to this clonotype: At one end, the junction sequence differs from germline, possibly due to a read error. V and J are TRBV10-3 and TRBJ2-3, with D maybe TRBD1 (6 bases). The CDR3 sequence is 14 residues long. Germline V gives CDR1 ENHRY, CDR2 SYGVKD. CDR3 region: CAGTGTRGTDTQYF. CDR3 nucleotides: TGTGCGGGCACCGGGACACGTGGCACAGATACCCAGTATTTT.

This clonotype turned up a few times. The rearrangement links TRBV4-1 to TRBJ2-2; perhaps TRBD2 as D (5 bases). The CDR3 is 17 amino acids. Trimming pared 0 bases from V and 8 bases from J, leaving 19 bases between. Germline V gene lookup returns CDR1 MGHRA and CDR2 YSYEKL. DNA of the CDR3: TGCGCCAGCAGCCAAGAAGCGGACTCCGCGAACAAGGGGGAGCTGTTTTTT. Translated: CASSQEADSANKGELFF.